Listed here is a single TCR beta chain. Its antigen is undetermined. Libraries were prepared by immunoSEQ multiplex PCR; TCRdb keeps only in-frame clonotypes and omits some of them. The table lists approximately 150,000 clones, more than 75% of them singletons. This specimen belongs to a study of cytomegalovirus exposure and HLA in healthy donors. Study-level findings and limits: Reports indicated that the classifier achieved high specificity and sensitivity in diagnosing cytomegalovirus status. According to a later analysis, TCR clusters from the first cohort tended to co-occur in the 120 or so validation repertoires. Rare sequences made up most TCRs, while some public TCRs were found in many donors.

The germline V and J ends were trimmed by 1 base and 0 bases, with 10 bases remaining between them. Germline CDR1 and CDR2: SNHLY and FYNNEI. This CDR3 contains 16 residues. This receptor was identified in a woman in her twenties or thirties in good health and CMV-seronegative. V gene TRBV2 combines with J gene TRBJ2-4; D not certain. The material sequenced was PBMCs. For the CDR3, the DNA is TGTGCCAGCAGTGAAGGAGGCCTAATAGCCAAAAACATTCAGTACTTC. This sequence encodes CASSEGGLIAKNIQYF.